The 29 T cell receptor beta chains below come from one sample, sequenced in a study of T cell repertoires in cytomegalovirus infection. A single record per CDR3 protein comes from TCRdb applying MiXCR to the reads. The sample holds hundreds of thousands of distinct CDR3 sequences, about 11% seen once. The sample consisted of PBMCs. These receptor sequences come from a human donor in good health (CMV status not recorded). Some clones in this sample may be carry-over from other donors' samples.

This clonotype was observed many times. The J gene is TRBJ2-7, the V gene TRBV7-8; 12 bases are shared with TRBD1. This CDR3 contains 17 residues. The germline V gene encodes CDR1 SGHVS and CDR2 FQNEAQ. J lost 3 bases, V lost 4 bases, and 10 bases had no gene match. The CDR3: CASSSPRDRGRVYEQYF. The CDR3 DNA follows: TGTGCCAGCAGCTCCCCCCGGGACAGGGGGCGCGTCTACGAGCAGTACTTC.

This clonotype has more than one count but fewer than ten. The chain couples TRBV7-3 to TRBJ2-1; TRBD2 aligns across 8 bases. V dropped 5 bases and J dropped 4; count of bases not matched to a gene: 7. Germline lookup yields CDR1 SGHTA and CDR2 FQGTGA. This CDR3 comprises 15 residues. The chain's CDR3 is CASSPGGLRYNEQFF. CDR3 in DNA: TGTGCCAGCAGCCCGGGGGGGCTAAGATACAATGAGCAGTTCTTC.

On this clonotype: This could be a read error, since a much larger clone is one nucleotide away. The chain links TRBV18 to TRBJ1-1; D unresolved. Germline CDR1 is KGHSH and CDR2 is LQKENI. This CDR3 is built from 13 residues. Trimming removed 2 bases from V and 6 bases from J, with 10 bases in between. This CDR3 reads CASSPGFTSEAFF. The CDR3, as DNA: TGTGCCAGCTCACCAGGGTTCACGTCTGAAGCTTTCTTT.

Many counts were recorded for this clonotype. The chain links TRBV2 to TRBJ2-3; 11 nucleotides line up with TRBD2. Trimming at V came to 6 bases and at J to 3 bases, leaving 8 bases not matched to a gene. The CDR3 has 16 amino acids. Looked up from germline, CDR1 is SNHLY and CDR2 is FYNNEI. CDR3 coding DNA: TGTGCCAGCAGACGCATTAGCGGGGGGGCAACAGATACGCAGTATTTT. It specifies CASRRISGGATDTQYF.

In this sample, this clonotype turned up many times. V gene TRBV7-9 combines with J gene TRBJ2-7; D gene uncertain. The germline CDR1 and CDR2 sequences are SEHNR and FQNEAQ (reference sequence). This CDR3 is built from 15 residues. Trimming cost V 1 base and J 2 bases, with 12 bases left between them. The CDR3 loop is CASSLVKGRAYEQYF. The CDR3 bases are TGTGCCAGCAGCTTAGTGAAGGGTAGAGCCTACGAGCAGTACTTC.

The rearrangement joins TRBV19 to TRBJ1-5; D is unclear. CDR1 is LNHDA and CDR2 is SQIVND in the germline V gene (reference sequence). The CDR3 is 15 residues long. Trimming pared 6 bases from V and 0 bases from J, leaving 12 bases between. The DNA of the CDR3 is TGTGCCAGTAGGGATCCAAGAGGTAGCAATCAGCCCCAGCATTTT. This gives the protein CASRDPRGSNQPQHF.

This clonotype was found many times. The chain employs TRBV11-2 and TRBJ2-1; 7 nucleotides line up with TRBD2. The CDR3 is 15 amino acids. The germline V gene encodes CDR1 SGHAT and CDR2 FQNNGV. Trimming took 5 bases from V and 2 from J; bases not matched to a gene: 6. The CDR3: CASSQAGYAYNEQFF. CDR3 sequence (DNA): TGTGCCAGCAGCCAAGCGGGGTACGCCTACAATGAGCAGTTCTTC.

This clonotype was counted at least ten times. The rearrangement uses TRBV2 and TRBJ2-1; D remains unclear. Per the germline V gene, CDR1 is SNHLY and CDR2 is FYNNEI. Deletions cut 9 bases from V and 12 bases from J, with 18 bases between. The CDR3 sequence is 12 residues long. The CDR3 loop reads CASSSGSAMQFF. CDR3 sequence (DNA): TGTGCCAGTTCCTCGGGTTCGGCAATGCAGTTCTTC.

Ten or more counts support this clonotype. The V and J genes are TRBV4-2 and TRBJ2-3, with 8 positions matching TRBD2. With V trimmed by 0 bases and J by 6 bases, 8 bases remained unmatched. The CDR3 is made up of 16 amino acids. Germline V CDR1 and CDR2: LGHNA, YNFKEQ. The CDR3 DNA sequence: TGTGCCAGCAGCCAAGACAGCGGGAGCACGTGGGATACGCAGTATTTT. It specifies CASSQDSGSTWDTQYF.

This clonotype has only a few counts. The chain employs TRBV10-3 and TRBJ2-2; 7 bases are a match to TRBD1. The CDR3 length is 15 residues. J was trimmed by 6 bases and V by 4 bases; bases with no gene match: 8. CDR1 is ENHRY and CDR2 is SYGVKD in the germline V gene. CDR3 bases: TGTGCCATCAGTGTCTGGGACAGCCCCGCCGGGGAGCTGTTTTTT. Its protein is CAISVWDSPAGELFF.

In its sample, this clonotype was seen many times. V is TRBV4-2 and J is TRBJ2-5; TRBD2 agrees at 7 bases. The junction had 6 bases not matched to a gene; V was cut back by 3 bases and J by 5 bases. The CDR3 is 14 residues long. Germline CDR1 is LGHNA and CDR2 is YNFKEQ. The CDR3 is CASSQGGRDETQYF. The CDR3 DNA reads TGTGCCAGCAGCCAGGGCGGGAGAGACGAGACCCAGTACTTC.

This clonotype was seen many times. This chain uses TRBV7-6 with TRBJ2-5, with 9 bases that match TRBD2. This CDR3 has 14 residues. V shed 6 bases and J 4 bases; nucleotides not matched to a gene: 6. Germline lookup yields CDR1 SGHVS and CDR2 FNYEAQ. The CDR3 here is CASSSGLARETQYF. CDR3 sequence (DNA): TGTGCCAGCAGTTCCGGACTAGCGAGAGAGACCCAGTACTTC.

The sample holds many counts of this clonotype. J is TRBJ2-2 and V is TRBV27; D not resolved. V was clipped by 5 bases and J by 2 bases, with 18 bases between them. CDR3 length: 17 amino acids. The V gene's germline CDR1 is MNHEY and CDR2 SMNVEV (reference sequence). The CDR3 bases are TGTGCCAGCAGTCCGTCTCTATACGACTCTAACACCGGGGAGCTGTTTTTT. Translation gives CASSPSLYDSNTGELFF.

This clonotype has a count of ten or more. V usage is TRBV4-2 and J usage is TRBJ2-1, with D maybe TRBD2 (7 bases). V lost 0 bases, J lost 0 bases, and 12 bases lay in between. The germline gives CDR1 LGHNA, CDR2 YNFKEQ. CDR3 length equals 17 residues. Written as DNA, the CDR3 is TGTGCCAGCAGCCAAGAGGAGGGGGGGAGCTCCTACAATGAGCAGTTCTTC. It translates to CASSQEEGGSSYNEQFF.

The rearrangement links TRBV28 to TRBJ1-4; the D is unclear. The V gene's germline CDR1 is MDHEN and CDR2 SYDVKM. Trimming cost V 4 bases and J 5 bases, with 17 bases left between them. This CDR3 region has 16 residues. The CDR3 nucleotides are TGTGCCAGCAGTTCAATCTACGGCCTAAAGAATGAAAAACTGTTTTTT. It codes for CASSSIYGLKNEKLFF.

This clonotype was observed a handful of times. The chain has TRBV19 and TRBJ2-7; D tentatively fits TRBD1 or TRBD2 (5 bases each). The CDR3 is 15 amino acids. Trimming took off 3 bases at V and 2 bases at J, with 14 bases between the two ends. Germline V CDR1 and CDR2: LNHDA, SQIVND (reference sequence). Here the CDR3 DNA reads TGTGCCAGTAGTATCCGTGGGACGGCTCCCTACGAGCAGTACTTC. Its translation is CASSIRGTAPYEQYF. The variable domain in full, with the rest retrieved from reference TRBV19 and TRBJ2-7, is DGGITQSPKYLFRKEGQNVTLSCEQNLNHDAMYWYRQDPGQGLRLIYYSQIVNDFQKGDIAEGYSVSREKKESFPLTVTSAQKNPTAFYLCASSIRGTAPYEQYFGPGTRLTVT.

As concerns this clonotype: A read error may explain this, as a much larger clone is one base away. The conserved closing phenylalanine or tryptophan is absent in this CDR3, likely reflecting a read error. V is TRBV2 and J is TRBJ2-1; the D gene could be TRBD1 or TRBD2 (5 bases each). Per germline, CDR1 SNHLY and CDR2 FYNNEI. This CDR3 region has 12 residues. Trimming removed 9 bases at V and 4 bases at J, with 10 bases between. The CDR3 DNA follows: TGTGCCAGGAACGGGGCTTACAATGAGCAGTTCCTC. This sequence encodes CARNGAYNEQFL.

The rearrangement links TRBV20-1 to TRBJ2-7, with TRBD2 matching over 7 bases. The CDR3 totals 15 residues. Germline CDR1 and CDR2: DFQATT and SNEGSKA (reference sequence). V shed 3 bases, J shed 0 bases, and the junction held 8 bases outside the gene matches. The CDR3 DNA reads TGCAGTGCTAGCTACGGCGGGAGTCCCTCCTACGAGCAGTACTTC. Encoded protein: CSASYGGSPSYEQYF.

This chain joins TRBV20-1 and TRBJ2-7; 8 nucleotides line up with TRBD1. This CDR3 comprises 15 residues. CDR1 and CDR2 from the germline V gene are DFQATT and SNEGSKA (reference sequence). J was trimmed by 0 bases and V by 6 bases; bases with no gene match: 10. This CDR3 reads CSANDRGVSSYEQYF. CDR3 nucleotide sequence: TGCAGTGCCAACGACAGGGGCGTGAGCTCCTACGAGCAGTACTTC.

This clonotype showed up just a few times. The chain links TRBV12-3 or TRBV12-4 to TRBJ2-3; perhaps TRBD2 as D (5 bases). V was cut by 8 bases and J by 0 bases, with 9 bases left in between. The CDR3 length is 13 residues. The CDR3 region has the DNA TGTGCCAGCGGAGGTAGGAGCACAGATACGCAGTATTTT. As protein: CASGGRSTDTQYF.

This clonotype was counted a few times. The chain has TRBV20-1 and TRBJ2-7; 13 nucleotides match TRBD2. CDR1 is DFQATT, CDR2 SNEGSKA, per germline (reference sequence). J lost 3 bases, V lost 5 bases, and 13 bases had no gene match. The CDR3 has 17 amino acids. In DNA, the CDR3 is TGCAGTGCTCCTCTAAGGACTAGCGGGAGCCACTTCTACGAGCAGTACTTC. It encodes CSAPLRTSGSHFYEQYF.

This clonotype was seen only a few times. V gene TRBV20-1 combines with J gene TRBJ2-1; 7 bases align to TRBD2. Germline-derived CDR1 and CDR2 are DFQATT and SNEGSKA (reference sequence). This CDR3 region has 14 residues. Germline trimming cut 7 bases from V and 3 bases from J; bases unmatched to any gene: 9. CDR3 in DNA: TGCAGTGTTGGGGGGGAACCCCTCTACAATGAGCAGTTCTTC. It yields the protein CSVGGEPLYNEQFF.

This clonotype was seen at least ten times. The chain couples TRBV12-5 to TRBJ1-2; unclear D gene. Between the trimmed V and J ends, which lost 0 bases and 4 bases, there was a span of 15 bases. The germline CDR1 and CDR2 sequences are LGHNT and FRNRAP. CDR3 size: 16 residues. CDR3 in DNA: TGTGCTAGTGGTTTGGTAGTGGGGATTAACTTCTATGGCTACACCTTC. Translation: CASGLVVGINFYGYTF.

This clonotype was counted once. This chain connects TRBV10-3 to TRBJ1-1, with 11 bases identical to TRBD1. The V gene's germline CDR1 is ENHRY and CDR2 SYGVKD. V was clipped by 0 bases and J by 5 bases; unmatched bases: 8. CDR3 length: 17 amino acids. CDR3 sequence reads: CAISESRTGGLGTEAFF. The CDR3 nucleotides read TGTGCCATCAGTGAGTCGCGGACAGGGGGCCTGGGTACTGAAGCTTTCTTT.

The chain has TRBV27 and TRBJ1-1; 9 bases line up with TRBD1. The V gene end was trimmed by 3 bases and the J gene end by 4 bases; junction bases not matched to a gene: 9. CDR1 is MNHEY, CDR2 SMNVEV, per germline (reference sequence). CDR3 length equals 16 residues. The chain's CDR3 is CASSFRDRVGATEAFF. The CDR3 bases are TGTGCCAGCAGTTTCCGGGACAGGGTTGGTGCCACTGAAGCTTTCTTT.

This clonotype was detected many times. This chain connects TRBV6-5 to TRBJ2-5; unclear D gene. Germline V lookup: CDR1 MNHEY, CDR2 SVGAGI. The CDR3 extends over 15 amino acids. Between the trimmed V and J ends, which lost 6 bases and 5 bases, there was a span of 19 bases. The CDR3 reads CASRKKTGLRETQYF. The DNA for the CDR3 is TGTGCCAGCAGAAAAAAAACGGGTCTCAGGGAGACCCAGTACTTC.

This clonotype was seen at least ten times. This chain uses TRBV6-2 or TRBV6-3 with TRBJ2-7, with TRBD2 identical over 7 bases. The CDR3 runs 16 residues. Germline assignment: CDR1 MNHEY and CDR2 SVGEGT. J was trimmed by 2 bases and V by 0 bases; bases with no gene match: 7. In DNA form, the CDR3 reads TGTGCCAGCAGTTACTCGACACTAGCGCCGGCCTACGAGCAGTACTTC. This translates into CASSYSTLAPAYEQYF.

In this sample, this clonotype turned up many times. DNA for the CDR3: TGTGCCAGCAGCTACCGAGCGGGAGACGAGACCCAGTACTTC. Translation: CASSYRAGDETQYF. V is TRBV11-3 and J is TRBJ2-5; the match to TRBD2 covers 8 bases. Trimming took 4 bases from V and 5 from J; bases not matched to a gene: 6. Germline CDR1 reads SGHNT; CDR2 reads YENEEA. This CDR3 spans 14 amino acids. The full variable domain, its missing parts supplied by reference TRBV11-3 and TRBJ2-5, is EAGVVQSPRYKIIEKKQPVAFWCNPISGHNTLYWYLQNLGQGPELLIRYENEEAVDDSQLPKDRFSAERLKGVDSTLKIQPAELGDSAVYLCASSYRAGDETQYFGPGTRLLVL.

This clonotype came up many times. CDR3 nucleotides: TGTGCCAGTAATTTCGGGACTAGCAATCAGCCCCAGCATTTT. Its protein product is CASNFGTSNQPQHF. The chain employs TRBV19 and TRBJ1-5; D is perhaps TRBD1 (5 bases). V was clipped by 7 bases and J by 0 bases, with 10 bases between them. CDR1 and CDR2 (germline): LNHDA, SQIVND (reference sequence). This CDR3 has 14 amino acids.